This TCR beta chain emerged from a study of beta chain features in type 1 diabetes. General study results and limits: A PCR bias possibly favoring shorter templates would apply equally to patients and controls. The study found moderately but significantly shorter TCRB CDR3s in all four CD4+ subsets of Type 1 diabetes patients. In comparison with healthy donors, patients had naive, central memory and Treg TCRB repertoires that appeared more similar.

Remarks on this clone: Its specificity is unknown.

Germline V gene sequence: CDR1 MDHEN, CDR2 SYDVKM. With V trimmed by 7 bases and J by 2 bases, 8 bases remained unmatched. The length of the CDR3 is 14 residues. As every portion of the isolated RNA was reverse transcribed, the sequencing read expressed TCRB transcripts. Samples of naive, central memory and regulatory T cells yielded a mean of around 3.5 million reads. The protocol was immunoSEQ multiplex PCR, while the TCRdb copy is restricted to in-frame clones and leaves out a portion. The sample carries hundreds of thousands of clones, around 15% recorded once. This rearrangement joins TRBV28 to TRBJ2-7; 7 bases agree with TRBD1. The sample taken for sequencing was naive CD4+ T cells from blood. This sequence was found in a young man with type 1 diabetes. The CDR3 DNA reads TGTGCCAGCATCGCCGGGACAGCAACCTACGAGCAGTACTTC. It encodes CASIAGTATYEQYF.